This record concerns one T cell receptor beta chain sequence. This sample was included in a study of T cells after yellow fever vaccination. Study in general: Fractions of limited cellularity were prepared by means of SMART-Seq v4 Ultra Low Input.

CDR3 length: 16 residues. Deletions cut 6 bases from V and 5 bases from J, with 22 bases between. Germline CDR1 SGHTA, CDR2 FQGNSA. MiXCR was run by TCRdb on the 5' RACE reads, yielding one entry per CDR3 protein. The sample records 150,000 to 200,000 distinct CDR3 sequences, approximately 10% being singletons. The receptor was derived from a man younger than 35 who received the YFV17D yellow fever vaccine. The source was CD8+ T cells sorted from PBMCs, collected 15 days after the yellow fever booster vaccination. V gene TRBV7-2 combines with J gene TRBJ2-5; D is perhaps TRBD1 (6 bases). The CDR3 spells CASRAGTLGIGETQYF. The CDR3 coding sequence is TGTGCCAGCAGGGCCGGGACATTAGGTATCGGGGAGACCCAGTACTTC.